The present T cell receptor (beta chain) was sequenced within a study of blood T cell repertoires in COVID-19. Under the authors' procedure: Estimation of nucleated cell counts relied on the amplification of reference gene primers. Here immunoSEQ multiplex PCR was the method, and the copy in TCRdb shows in-frame clones only, minus some. That table is the source of V, J and clone size, and D and trimming were worked out from the DNA. The table includes 320,000 or so clones, 87% detected once. The origin of this receptor is a woman younger than 45 who had recovered from COVID-19. The sequencing input was PBMCs or T cells enriched from blood (not recorded which).

CDR3 protein: CARYGANYGYTF. In DNA, the CDR3 is TGTGCCAGATACGGGGCTAACTATGGCTACACCTTC. The chain carries TRBV2 and TRBJ1-2; D is uncertain. The CDR3 extends over 12 amino acids. V gave up 9 bases and J gave up 0 bases, with 8 bases separating them. The germline V gene has CDR1 SNHLY and CDR2 FYNNEI.